Judged by abundance, the clone carrying this T cell receptor (beta chain) is medium-sized. No antigen is known for it. Amplification of TRBV12-4/TRBJ1-2 clonotypes used adaptor-ligated barcode primers. TCRdb fed the multiplex PCR reads into MiXCR, producing one record per CDR3 protein. The table records approximately 300 distinct CDR3 sequences, 3.5% to 4.5% of them present only once. V lost 2 bases, J lost 4 bases, and 23 bases lay in between. The CDR3 spans 18 residues. Study-level points and caveats: Tumor memory CD4+ T cell TCR gene usage clustered with blood and lymph node memory CD4+ cells and lymph node naive CD4+ cells. Under 2.4% of tumor Treg sequences matched blood Tregs or memory cells. Tumor Treg TCRs overlapped most with tumor naive CD4+ cells.

Memory CD4+ cells were defined as CD4+CD45RO+CD25-. Input material: memory CD4+ T cells sorted from blood. Described subset: memory CD4+ T cells, CD4+CD45RO+CD25-. This chain connects TRBV12-3 or TRBV12-4 to TRBJ1-2; D is unresolved. The sequence derives from a female donor with breast cancer. CDR3 in DNA: TGTGCCAGCAGTTTACGGCAGGCCTTTGACATCCAAGGCTATGGCTACACCTTC. Translating it yields CASSLRQAFDIQGYGYTF.